The next 25 T cell receptor beta chains were all read from a single sample in a study of blood T cell repertoires in COVID-19. Only in-frame clones appear in the TCRdb table, and some are missing; sequencing was by immunoSEQ multiplex PCR. The sample lists roughly 81,000 clones, about 83% occurring once. Sequencing was performed on peripheral blood. These TCRs come from an elderly man with active or convalescent COVID-19.

The chain links TRBV27 to TRBJ1-4; D unclear. With 5 bases removed from V and 8 bases from J, the gap between germline ends came to 18 bases. The CDR3 is 15 residues long. Germline CDR1 reads MNHEY; CDR2 reads SMNVEV (reference sequence). CDR3 sequence (DNA): TGTGCCAGCAGTCTGGAGGACGGGTCGAAGGAAAAACTGTTTTTT. Its translation is CASSLEDGSKEKLFF.

The sample holds one count of this clone. The chain has TRBV6-1 and TRBJ2-7; TRBD1 might be the D (6 bases). V was clipped by 2 bases and J by 5 bases, with 22 bases between them. In germline, CDR1 is MNHNS, CDR2 SASEGT. This CDR3 is 17 amino acids long. CDR3 coding DNA: TGTGCCAGCAGTGAATTGGTCGGCAAATCCAGGGGCCACGAGCAGTACTTC. It yields the protein CASSELVGKSRGHEQYF.

The CDR3 bases are TGTGCCAGCAGCCAAATTCCGCTCTGGCAGGGGAACACTGAAGCTTTCTTT. It is translated as CASSQIPLWQGNTEAFF. The chain combines TRBV14 with TRBJ1-1; a weak D match, TRBD1 (5 bases). This CDR3 has 17 residues. The V and J ends lost 2 bases and 1 base respectively, with 17 bases between them. Germline V gene data show CDR1 as SGHDN and CDR2 as FVKESK.

The chain couples TRBV9 to TRBJ2-3; 9 bases align to TRBD2. J gave up 0 bases and V 6 bases, and 5 bases lay outside the gene matches. There are 15 residues in the CDR3. Germline assignment: CDR1 SGDLS and CDR2 YYNGEE. The DNA of the CDR3 is TGTGCCAGCACTAGCGGGGAGACTAGCACAGATACGCAGTATTTT. It encodes CASTSGETSTDTQYF.

This chain joins TRBV10-3 and TRBJ2-3; 11 positions match TRBD2. Germline V gene lookup returns CDR1 ENHRY and CDR2 SYGVKD. The CDR3 runs 16 residues. Trimming removed 2 bases from V and 5 bases from J; junction bases left unmatched: 6. The CDR3 DNA is TGTGCCATCAGTGAGCAACTAGCGGGGGCGGGAGATACGCAGTATTTT. Translated, it gives CAISEQLAGAGDTQYF.

The count of this clone is one. The J gene is TRBJ2-5, the V gene TRBV19; 8 bases line up with TRBD1. J lost 7 bases, V lost 2 bases, and 6 bases had no gene match. Looked up from germline, CDR1 is LNHDA and CDR2 is SQIVND (reference sequence). The CDR3 is 14 residues long. CDR3 in amino acids: CASSISQGAGTQYF. CDR3 sequence (DNA): TGTGCCAGTAGTATAAGTCAGGGGGCTGGGACCCAGTACTTC.

V is TRBV2 and J is TRBJ2-2, with TRBD2 matching over 8 bases. Germline lookup yields CDR1 SNHLY and CDR2 FYNNEI. CDR3 length: 15 residues. V trimming: 5 bases; J trimming: 0 bases; junction bases outside the gene matches: 2. For the CDR3, the DNA is TGTGCCAGCAGTAGCGGGAGCTCGAACACCGGGGAGCTGTTTTTT. Protein sequence: CASSSGSSNTGELFF.

The chain's CDR3 is CASSPFGTGGYTEAFF. DNA for the CDR3: TGTGCCAGCTCACCATTCGGGACAGGGGGTTACACTGAAGCTTTCTTT. The chain joins TRBV18 to TRBJ1-1, with 11 bases identical to TRBD1. Germline V gives CDR1 KGHSH, CDR2 LQKENI. This CDR3 contains 16 residues. Unmatched junction bases numbered 5, after V lost 2 bases and J lost 3 bases.

V is TRBV5-4 and J is TRBJ1-2; D may be TRBD1 (6 bases). V was trimmed by 0 bases and J by 2 bases, leaving 11 bases between them. Germline V gives CDR1 SGHNT, CDR2 YYREEE (reference sequence). The CDR3 spans 15 residues. CDR3 sequence (DNA): TGTGCCAGCAGCTTGGCTGGGGGCGACAACTATGGCTACACCTTC. It codes for CASSLAGGDNYGYTF. Filled out from reference TRBV5-4 and TRBJ1-2, the complete variable domain reads ETGVTQSPTHLIKTRGQQVTLRCSSQSGHNTVSWYQQALGQGPQFIFQYYREEENGRGNFPPRFSGLQFPNYSSELNVNALELDDSALYLCASSLAGGDNYGYTFGSGTRLTVV.

To note about this clone: Other DNA sequences in this sample translate to the same CDR3. J is TRBJ2-7 and V is TRBV5-1, with 9 bases aligning to TRBD1. CDR3 length equals 15 residues. Losses at the gene ends were 0 bases for V and 0 bases for J; bases not matched to a gene: 1. Germline values: CDR1 SGHRS, CDR2 YFSETQ. The DNA of the CDR3 is TGCGCCAGCAGCTTGGGGGGACAGGGCTCCTACGAGCAGTACTTC. Amino acid sequence: CASSLGGQGSYEQYF.

This chain links TRBV30 with TRBJ2-1, with D perhaps TRBD2 (5 bases). This CDR3 has 12 residues. Germline values: CDR1 GTSNPN, CDR2 SVGIG (reference sequence). V was trimmed by 8 bases and J by 10 bases, leaving 18 bases between them. CDR3 residues: CATGNPRSEQFF. CDR3 bases: TGTGCCACCGGGAACCCGAGATCCGAGCAGTTCTTC.

This clone appeared a single time. V and J are TRBV30 and TRBJ2-1, with 11 bases lining up with TRBD2. Germline values: CDR1 GTSNPN, CDR2 SVGIG (reference sequence). The length of the CDR3 is 16 residues. The V segment lost 4 bases and the J segment 5 bases; nucleotides outside the gene matches: 10. The CDR3, as DNA: TGTGCCTGGACAAACCCGGGACTAGCGGTCAACAATGAGCAGTTCTTC. Translating gives CAWTNPGLAVNNEQFF.

This chain joins TRBV2 and TRBJ1-1; D ambiguous. V was trimmed by 9 bases and J by 0 bases, leaving 14 bases between them. The germline V gene encodes CDR1 SNHLY and CDR2 FYNNEI. This CDR3 is built from 14 residues. The CDR3 loop is CASVPWAMNTEAFF. CDR3 sequence (DNA): TGTGCCAGTGTACCTTGGGCGATGAACACTGAAGCTTTCTTT.

The chain carries TRBV28 and TRBJ1-1; D possibly corresponds to TRBD1 (6 bases). Germline lookup yields CDR1 MDHEN and CDR2 SYDVKM. V was pared by 4 bases and J by 4 bases, with 13 bases between. The CDR3 is 14 amino acids. The CDR3 region is CASSYHGQSTEAFF. The CDR3 DNA is TGTGCCAGCAGTTACCACGGACAGAGCACTGAAGCTTTCTTT.

This rearrangement joins TRBV11-2 to TRBJ2-3, with TRBD2 identical over 9 bases. Germline CDR1 and CDR2: SGHAT and FQNNGV. The CDR3 covers 16 residues. The J segment lost 5 bases and the V segment lost 0 bases, leaving 6 bases of the junction unmatched. In DNA, the CDR3 is TGTGCCAGCAGCTTAGAAGCGGGGGGCCGGGGAGATACGCAGTATTTT. This gives the protein CASSLEAGGRGDTQYF.

V gene TRBV2 combines with J gene TRBJ1-3, with TRBD1 as a possible D gene (5 bases). Trimming left V 6 bases short and J 0 bases short, with 6 bases between. CDR3 length: 13 amino acids. The germline gives CDR1 SNHLY, CDR2 FYNNEI. The CDR3 loop is CASRQGSGNTIYF. CDR3 sequence (DNA): TGTGCCAGCAGGCAGGGCTCTGGAAACACCATATATTTT.

The DNA for the CDR3 is TGTGCCAGCAGCCAAGATTTGGGATTAGGGGGCTACGAGCAGTACTTC. As protein: CASSQDLGLGGYEQYF. The chain carries TRBV4-2 and TRBJ2-7; D may be TRBD1 (6 bases). The CDR3 runs 16 residues. Trimming shortened V by 0 bases and J by 3 bases, and 15 bases separated the two germline ends. Per the germline V gene, CDR1 is LGHNA and CDR2 is YNFKEQ.

The rearrangement joins TRBV7-8 to TRBJ1-1; D is ambiguous. The CDR3 covers 15 residues. V gave up 5 bases and J gave up 5 bases, with 18 bases separating them. Germline loops: CDR1 SGHVS, CDR2 FQNEAQ. The CDR3 DNA sequence: TGTGCCAGCAGCCCGGGGAAGGGAGGTGGAACTGAAGCTTTCTTT. Amino acid sequence: CASSPGKGGGTEAFF.

V usage is TRBV5-1 and J usage is TRBJ2-7; 8 bases fit TRBD2. Germline V lookup: CDR1 SGHRS, CDR2 YFSETQ. The V and J ends lost 1 base and 2 bases, in that order; junction bases with no gene match: 5. The CDR3 spans 15 residues. DNA of the CDR3: TGCGCCAGCAGCTTGACGACTAGCGTCACCTACGAGCAGTACTTC. It encodes CASSLTTSVTYEQYF.

The chain carries TRBV3-1 (or the pseudogene TRBV3-2) and TRBJ2-4; TRBD1 matches at 8 bases. J lost 1 base, V lost 6 bases, and 14 bases had no gene match. Germline-derived CDR1 and CDR2 are LGHDT and YNNKEL (reference sequence). This CDR3 spans 18 amino acids. CDR3 region: CASSPGQGADFAKNIQYF. Here the CDR3 DNA reads TGTGCCAGCAGTCCTGGACAGGGCGCCGACTTTGCCAAAAACATTCAGTACTTC.

The count of this clone is one. The V call is TRBV6-5, the J call TRBJ2-7; D not certain. This CDR3 contains 14 residues. The germline gives CDR1 MNHEY, CDR2 SVGAGI. The V and J ends lost 4 bases and 0 bases respectively, with 10 bases between them. As DNA, the CDR3 is TGTGCCAGCAGTTCCCAGGTCAGCTCCTACGAGCAGTACTTC. This translates into CASSSQVSSYEQYF.

Only a few counts were recorded for this clone. This sequence joins TRBV6-2 or TRBV6-3 and TRBJ1-1; 8 nucleotides match TRBD1. V lost 2 bases to trimming and J lost 4 bases; unmatched junction nucleotides: 3. CDR1 is MNHEY and CDR2 is SVGEGT in the germline V gene. This CDR3 has 14 amino acids. The CDR3 DNA sequence: TGTGCCAGCAGTTACGACAGGGGTGTCACTGAAGCTTTCTTT. Protein sequence: CASSYDRGVTEAFF.

The chain has TRBV30 and TRBJ2-5, with a weak D call TRBD2 (6 bases). CDR1 is GTSNPN and CDR2 is SVGIG in the germline V gene (reference sequence). V was shortened by 3 bases and J by 4 bases, with 9 bases between the two germline ends. The CDR3 runs 12 residues. The CDR3 region has the DNA TGTGCCTGGAGCGGGACTTTAGAGACCCAGTACTTC. As protein: CAWSGTLETQYF.

The rearrangement joins TRBV7-2 to TRBJ2-1, with 11 nucleotides matching TRBD2. The CDR3 runs 16 residues. Looked up from germline, CDR1 is SGHTA and CDR2 is FQGNSA. With 0 bases clipped from V and 3 bases from J, the junction kept 1 base outside the gene matches. For the CDR3, the DNA is TGTGCCAGCAGCTTAGCGGGGACTAGCGGCTACAATGAGCAGTTCTTC. It translates to CASSLAGTSGYNEQFF.

The rearrangement links TRBV19 to TRBJ1-2; tentatively, D is TRBD1 (6 bases). The V end lost 1 base, the J end lost 3 bases, and 6 bases lay between the germline ends. Germline lookup yields CDR1 LNHDA and CDR2 SQIVND (reference sequence). The CDR3 runs 13 residues. CDR3 DNA: TGTGCCAGTAGTATAGGACAGGACTATGGCTACACCTTC. Translating gives CASSIGQDYGYTF.